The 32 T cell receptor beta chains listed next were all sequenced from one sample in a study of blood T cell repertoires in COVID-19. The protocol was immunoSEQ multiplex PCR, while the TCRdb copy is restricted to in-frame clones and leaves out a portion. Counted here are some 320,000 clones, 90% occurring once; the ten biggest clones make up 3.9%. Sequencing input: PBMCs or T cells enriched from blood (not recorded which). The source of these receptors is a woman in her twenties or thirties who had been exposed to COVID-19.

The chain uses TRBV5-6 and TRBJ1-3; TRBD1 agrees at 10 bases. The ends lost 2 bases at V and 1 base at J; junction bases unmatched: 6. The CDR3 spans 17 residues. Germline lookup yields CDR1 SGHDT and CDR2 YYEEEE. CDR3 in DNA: TGTGCCAGCAGCTTACCGGGACAGGGGACATCTGGAAACACCATATATTTT. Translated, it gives CASSLPGQGTSGNTIYF. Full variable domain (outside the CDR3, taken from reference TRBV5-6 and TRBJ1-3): DAGVTQSPTHLIKTRGQQVTLRCSPKSGHDTVSWYQQALGQGPQFIFQYYEEEERQRGNFPDRFSGHQFPNYSSELNVNALLLGDSALYLCASSLPGQGTSGNTIYFGEGSWLTVV.

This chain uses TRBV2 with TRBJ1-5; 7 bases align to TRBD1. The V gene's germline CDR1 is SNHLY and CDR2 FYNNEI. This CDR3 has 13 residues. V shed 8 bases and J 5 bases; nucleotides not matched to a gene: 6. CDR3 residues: CASAGGGDQPQHF. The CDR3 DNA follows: TGTGCCAGCGCAGGGGGTGGGGATCAGCCCCAGCATTTT.

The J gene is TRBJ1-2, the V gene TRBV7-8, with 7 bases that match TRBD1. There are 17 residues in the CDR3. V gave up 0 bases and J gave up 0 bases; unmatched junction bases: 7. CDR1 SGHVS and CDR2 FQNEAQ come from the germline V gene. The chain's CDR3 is CASSLAPGTDANYGYTF. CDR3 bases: TGTGCCAGCAGCTTAGCGCCCGGGACAGACGCTAACTATGGCTACACCTTC. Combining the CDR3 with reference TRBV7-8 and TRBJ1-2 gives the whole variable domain GAGVSQSPRYKVAKRGQDVALRCDPISGHVSLFWYQQALGQGPEFLTYFQNEAQLDKSGLPSDRFFAERPEGSVSTLKIQRTQQEDSAVYLCASSLAPGTDANYGYTFGSGTRLTVV.

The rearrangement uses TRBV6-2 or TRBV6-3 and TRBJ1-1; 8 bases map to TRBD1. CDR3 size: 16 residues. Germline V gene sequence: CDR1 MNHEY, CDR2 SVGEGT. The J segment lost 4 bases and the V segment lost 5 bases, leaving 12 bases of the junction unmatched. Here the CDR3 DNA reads TGTGCCAGCAGTGCCCCAGGGGGCTCCGGGAGCACTGAAGCTTTCTTT. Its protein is CASSAPGGSGSTEAFF.

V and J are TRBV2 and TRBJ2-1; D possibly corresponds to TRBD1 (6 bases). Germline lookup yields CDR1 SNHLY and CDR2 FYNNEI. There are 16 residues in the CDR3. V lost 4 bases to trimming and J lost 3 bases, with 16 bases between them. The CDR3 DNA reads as TGTGCCAGCAGTGCTACAGACAGGCCCCTCTACAATGAGCAGTTCTTC. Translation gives CASSATDRPLYNEQFF.

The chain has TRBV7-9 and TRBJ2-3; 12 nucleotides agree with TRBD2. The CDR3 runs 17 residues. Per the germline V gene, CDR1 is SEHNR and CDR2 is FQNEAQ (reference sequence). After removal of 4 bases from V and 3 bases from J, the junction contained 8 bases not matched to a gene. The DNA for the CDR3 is TGTGCCAGCAGCTCAGGACTAGCGGGGATTAGGACAGATACGCAGTATTTT. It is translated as CASSSGLAGIRTDTQYF.

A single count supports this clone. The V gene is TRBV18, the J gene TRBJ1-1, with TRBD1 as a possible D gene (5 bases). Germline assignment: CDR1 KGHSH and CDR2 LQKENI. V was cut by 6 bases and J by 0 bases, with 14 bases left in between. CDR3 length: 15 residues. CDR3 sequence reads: CASSLGHSMNTEAFF. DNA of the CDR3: TGTGCCAGCTCTCTCGGACATTCCATGAACACTGAAGCTTTCTTT. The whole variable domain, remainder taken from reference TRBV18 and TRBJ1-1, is NAGVMQNPRHLVRRRGQEARLRCSPMKGHSHVYWYRQLPEEGLKFMVYLQKENIIDESGMPKERFSAEFPKEGPSILRIQQVVRGDSAAYFCASSLGHSMNTEAFFGQGTRLTVV.

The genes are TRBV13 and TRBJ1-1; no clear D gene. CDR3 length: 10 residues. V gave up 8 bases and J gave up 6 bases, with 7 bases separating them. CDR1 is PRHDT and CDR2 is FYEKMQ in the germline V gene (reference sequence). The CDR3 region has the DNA TGTGCCAGCGCAATAGCTGAAGCTTTCTTT. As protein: CASAIAEAFF.

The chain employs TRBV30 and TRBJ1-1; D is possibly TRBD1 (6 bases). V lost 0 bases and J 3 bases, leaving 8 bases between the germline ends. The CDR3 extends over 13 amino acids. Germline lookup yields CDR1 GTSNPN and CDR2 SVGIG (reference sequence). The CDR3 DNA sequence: TGTGCCTGGAGTGTAGACAGGCACACTGAAGCTTTCTTT. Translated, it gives CAWSVDRHTEAFF.

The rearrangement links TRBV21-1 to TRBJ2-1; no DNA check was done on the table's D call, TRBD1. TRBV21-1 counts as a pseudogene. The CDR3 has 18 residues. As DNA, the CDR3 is TGTGCCAGCAGCAAAGGCATTAAGGGACAGGGGTTTTTAGATGAGCAGTTCTTC. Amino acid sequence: CASSKGIKGQGFLDEQFF.

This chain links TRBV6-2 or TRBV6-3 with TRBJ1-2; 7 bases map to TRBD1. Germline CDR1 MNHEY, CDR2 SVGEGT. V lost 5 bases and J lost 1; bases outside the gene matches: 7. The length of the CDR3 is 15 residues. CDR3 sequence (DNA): TGTGCCAGCAGTGCCCGCGGGACAGATAACTATGGCTACACCTTC. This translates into CASSARGTDNYGYTF.

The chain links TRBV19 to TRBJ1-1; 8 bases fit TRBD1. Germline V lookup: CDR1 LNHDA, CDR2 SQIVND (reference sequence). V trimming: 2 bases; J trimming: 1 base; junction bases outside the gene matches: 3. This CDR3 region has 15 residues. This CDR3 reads CASSIRTGGNTEAFF. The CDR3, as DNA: TGTGCCAGTAGTATAAGAACAGGGGGGAACACTGAAGCTTTCTTT.

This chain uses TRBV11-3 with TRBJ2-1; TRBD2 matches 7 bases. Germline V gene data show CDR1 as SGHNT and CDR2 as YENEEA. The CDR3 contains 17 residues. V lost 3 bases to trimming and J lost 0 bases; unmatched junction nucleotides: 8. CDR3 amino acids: CASSLGEGLDSYNEQFF. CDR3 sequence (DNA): TGTGCCAGCAGCTTGGGGGAGGGACTTGACTCCTACAATGAGCAGTTCTTC.

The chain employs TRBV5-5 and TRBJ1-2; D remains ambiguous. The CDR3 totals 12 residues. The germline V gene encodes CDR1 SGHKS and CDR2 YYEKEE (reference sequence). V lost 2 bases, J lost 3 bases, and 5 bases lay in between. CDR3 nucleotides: TGTGCCAGCAGCTTTTCCGACTATGGCTACACCTTC. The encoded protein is CASSFSDYGYTF. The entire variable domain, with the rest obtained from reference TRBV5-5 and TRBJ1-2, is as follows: DAGVTQSPTHLIKTRGQQVTLRCSPISGHKSVSWYQQVLGQGPQFIFQYYEKEERGRGNFPDRFSARQFPNYSSELNVNALLLGDSALYLCASSFSDYGYTFGSGTRLTVV.

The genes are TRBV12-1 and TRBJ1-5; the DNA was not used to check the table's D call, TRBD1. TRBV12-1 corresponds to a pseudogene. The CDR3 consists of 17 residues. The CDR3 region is CASSFAGARAGNQPQHF. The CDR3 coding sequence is TGTGCCAGCAGCTTTGCGGGGGCGAGGGCTGGCAATCAGCCCCAGCATTTT.

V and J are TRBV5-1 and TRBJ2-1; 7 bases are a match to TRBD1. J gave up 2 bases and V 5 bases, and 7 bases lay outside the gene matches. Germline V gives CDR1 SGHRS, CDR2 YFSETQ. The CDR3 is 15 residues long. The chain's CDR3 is CASRPQGVTYNEQFF. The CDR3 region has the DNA TGCGCCAGCAGGCCTCAGGGGGTCACCTACAATGAGCAGTTCTTC.

CDR3 coding DNA: TGCGCCAGCAGCCTTGGTCATCGGGCCGGACAGGGGCGATGCTACTTC. It encodes CASSLGHRAGQGRCYF. The genes are TRBV5-1 and TRBJ2-4; 9 bases line up with TRBD1. Germline assignment: CDR1 SGHRS and CDR2 YFSETQ. CDR3 length: 16 residues. Trimming at V came to 4 bases and at J to 16 bases, leaving 21 bases not matched to a gene.

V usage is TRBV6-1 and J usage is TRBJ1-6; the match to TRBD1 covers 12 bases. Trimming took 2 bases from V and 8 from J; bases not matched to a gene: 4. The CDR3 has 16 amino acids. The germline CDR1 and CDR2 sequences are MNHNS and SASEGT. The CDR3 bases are TGTGCCAGCAGTGAATCGGGACAGGGGGCATATTCACCCCTCCACTTT. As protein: CASSESGQGAYSPLHF.

CDR3 DNA: TGTGCCAGCAGCCAGACACGACAGTATAATTCACCCCTCCACTTT. Residues: CASSQTRQYNSPLHF. V gene TRBV7-9 combines with J gene TRBJ1-6, with D possibly TRBD1 on 5 matching bases. The CDR3 has 15 residues. V lost 5 bases to trimming and J lost 4 bases, with 12 bases between them. Germline CDR1 SEHNR, CDR2 FQNEAQ (reference sequence).

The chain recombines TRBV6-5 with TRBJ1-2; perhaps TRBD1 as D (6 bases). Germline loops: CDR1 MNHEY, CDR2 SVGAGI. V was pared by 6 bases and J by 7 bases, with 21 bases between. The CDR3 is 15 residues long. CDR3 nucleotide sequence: TGTGCCAGCAGGCAAGACAGGTATCGGTTCGGTGGCTACACCTTC. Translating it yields CASRQDRYRFGGYTF.

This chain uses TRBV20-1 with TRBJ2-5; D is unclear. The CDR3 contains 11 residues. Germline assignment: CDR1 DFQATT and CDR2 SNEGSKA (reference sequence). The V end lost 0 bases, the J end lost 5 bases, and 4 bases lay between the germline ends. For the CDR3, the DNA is TGCAGTGCTAGAGATAGTGAGACCCAGTACTTC. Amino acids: CSARDSETQYF.

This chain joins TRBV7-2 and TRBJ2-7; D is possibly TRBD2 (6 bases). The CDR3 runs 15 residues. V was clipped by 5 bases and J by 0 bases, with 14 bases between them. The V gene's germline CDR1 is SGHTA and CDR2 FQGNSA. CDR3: CASSIAGLVSYEQYF. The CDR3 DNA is TGTGCCAGCAGCATCGCGGGACTGGTCTCCTACGAGCAGTACTTC. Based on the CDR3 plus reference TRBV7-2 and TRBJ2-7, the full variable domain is GAGVSQSPSNKVTEKGKDVELRCDPISGHTALYWYRQSLGQGLEFLIYFQGNSAPDKSGLPSDRFSAERTGGSVSTLTIQRTQQEDSAVYLCASSIAGLVSYEQYFGPGTRLTVT.

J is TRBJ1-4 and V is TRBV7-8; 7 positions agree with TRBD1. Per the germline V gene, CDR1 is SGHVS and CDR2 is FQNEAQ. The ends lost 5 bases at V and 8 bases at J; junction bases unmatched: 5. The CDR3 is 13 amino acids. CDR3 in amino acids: CASSGRGKEKLFF. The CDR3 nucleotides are TGTGCCAGCAGCGGCAGGGGGAAGGAAAAACTGTTTTTT.

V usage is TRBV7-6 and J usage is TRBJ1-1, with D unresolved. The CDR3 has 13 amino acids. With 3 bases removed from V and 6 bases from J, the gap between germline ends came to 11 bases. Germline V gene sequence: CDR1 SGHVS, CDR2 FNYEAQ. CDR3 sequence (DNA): TGTGCCAGCAGCTTGGCACGGGAGGCTGAAGCTTTCTTT. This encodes CASSLAREAEAFF.

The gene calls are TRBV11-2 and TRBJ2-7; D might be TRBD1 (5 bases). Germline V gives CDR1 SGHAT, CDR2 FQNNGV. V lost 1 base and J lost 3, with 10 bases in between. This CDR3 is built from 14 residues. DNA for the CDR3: TGTGCCAGCAGCTTAGGCAGGGTAGTCTACGAGCAGTACTTC. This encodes CASSLGRVVYEQYF.

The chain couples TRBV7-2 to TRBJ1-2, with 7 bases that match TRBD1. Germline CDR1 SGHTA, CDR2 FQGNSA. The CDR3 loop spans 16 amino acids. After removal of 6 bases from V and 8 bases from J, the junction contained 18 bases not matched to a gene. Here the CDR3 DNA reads TGTGCCAGCAGAAGTACAGGGGCTCCTTGGGAAGGAGGCTACACCTTC. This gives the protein CASRSTGAPWEGGYTF.

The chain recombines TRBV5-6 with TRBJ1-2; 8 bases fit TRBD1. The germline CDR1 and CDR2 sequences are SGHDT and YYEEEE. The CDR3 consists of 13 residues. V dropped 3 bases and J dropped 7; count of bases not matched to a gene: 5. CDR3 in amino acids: CASSWTGSGGYTF. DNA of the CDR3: TGTGCCAGCAGCTGGACAGGGAGTGGTGGCTACACCTTC.

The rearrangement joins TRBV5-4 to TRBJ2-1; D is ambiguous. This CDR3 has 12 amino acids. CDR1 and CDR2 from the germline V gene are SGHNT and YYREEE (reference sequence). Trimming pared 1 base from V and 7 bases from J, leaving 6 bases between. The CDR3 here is CASSLLANEQFF. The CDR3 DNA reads TGTGCCAGCAGCTTGTTGGCAAATGAGCAGTTCTTC.

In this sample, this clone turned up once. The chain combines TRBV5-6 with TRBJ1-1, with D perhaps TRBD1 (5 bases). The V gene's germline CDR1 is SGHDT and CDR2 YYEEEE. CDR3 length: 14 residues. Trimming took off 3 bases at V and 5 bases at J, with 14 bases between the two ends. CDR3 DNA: TGTGCCAGCAGCTCTGATGGGGGAGGAACTGAAGCTTTCTTT. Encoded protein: CASSSDGGGTEAFF.

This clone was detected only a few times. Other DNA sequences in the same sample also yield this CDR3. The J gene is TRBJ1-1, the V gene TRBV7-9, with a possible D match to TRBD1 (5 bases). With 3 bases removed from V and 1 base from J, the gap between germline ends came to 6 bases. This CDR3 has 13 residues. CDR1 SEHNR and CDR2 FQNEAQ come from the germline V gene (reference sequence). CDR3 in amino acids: CASSLTANTEAFF. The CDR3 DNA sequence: TGTGCCAGCAGCTTGACAGCGAACACTGAAGCTTTCTTT.

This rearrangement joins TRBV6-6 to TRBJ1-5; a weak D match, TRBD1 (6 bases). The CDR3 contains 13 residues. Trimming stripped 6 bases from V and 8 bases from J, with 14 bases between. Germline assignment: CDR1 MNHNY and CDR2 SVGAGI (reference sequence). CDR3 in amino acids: CASSIRGNEPQHF. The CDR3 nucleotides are TGTGCCAGCAGCATCAGGGGAAATGAGCCCCAGCATTTT.

CDR3 sequence reads: CASSLLAPLAGVAYEQYF. The CDR3, as DNA: TGTGCCAGCAGTTTACTTGCTCCATTAGCGGGGGTTGCCTACGAGCAGTACTTC. This chain uses TRBV27 with TRBJ2-7, with 9 bases identical to TRBD2. Germline CDR1 and CDR2: MNHEY and SMNVEV (reference sequence). Losses at the gene ends were 2 bases for V and 2 bases for J; bases not matched to a gene: 13. The CDR3 runs to 18 residues.